This T cell receptor (beta chain) is from a study of control samples from healthy donors and cancer patients. CDR1 LNHNV and CDR2 YYDKDF come from the germline V gene (reference sequence). This CDR3 has 15 residues. The ends were cut back, 2 bases at V and 2 bases at J, with 13 bases in the middle. Using immunoSEQ multiplex PCR, the repertoire was profiled, and TCRdb retains in-frame clones only, with some absent. Among more than 85,000 clones listed, around 92% were seen once. Source material: blood. The TCR comes from a woman between 18 and 29 years old in good health. V usage is TRBV15 and J usage is TRBJ2-7; perhaps TRBD2 as D (6 bases). CDR3 sequence (DNA): TGTGCCACCAGCAGACAGGGAGGCTTTCCCTACGAGCAGTACTTC. Translating gives CATSRQGGFPYEQYF.